This TCR beta chain comes out of a study of T cells in Graves' hyperthyroidism and ophthalmopathy. CDR1 MNHNS and CDR2 SASEGT come from the germline V gene. The CDR3 loop spans 16 amino acids. Trimming stripped 2 bases from V and 3 bases from J, with 16 bases between. This clonotype was observed many times. As yet, its antigen is unknown. Hyperthyroidism had been newly diagnosed in patients aged 18 to 65, and its duration was under 2 months. Exclusions: uncontrolled infection, other autoimmune disease, pregnancy, lactation. TCR beta CDR3 regions were amplified from RNA. RT-PCR in the first round (using the HTBI primer set) targeted the TCR CDR3. Using its own MiXCR run on the multiplex PCR reads, TCRdb lists one record per CDR3 protein. The data contain 370,000 or so distinct CDR3 sequences, around 16% of them singletons. General observations from the study: In blood, most of the thyroid clonotypes expanded above 0.001 were also present.

Sequences were obtained from blood. The sequence was obtained from a woman younger than 30 with Graves' hyperthyroidism that later progressed to Graves' ophthalmopathy. The chain employs TRBV6-1 and TRBJ1-1; no clear D gene. The CDR3 DNA reads TGTGCCAGCAGTGAACAGGCACCGGGCTCGGACACTGAAGCTTTCTTT. Protein: CASSEQAPGSDTEAFF.